Below are 14 T cell receptor beta chains sequenced from a single sample in a study of T cell changes during pregnancy in multiple sclerosis. The data were produced by immunoSEQ multiplex PCR, yet TCRdb's version contains in-frame clones alone and is incomplete. The sample lists under 90,000 clones, about 91% occurring once. The starting material was peripheral blood, obtained in the second trimester of pregnancy. These receptors came from a female donor in good health, enrolled as a control in a pregnancy study.

The rearrangement uses TRBV18 and TRBJ1-6; 9 bases match TRBD1. Germline-derived CDR1 and CDR2 are KGHSH and LQKENI. The CDR3 is made up of 17 amino acids. V dropped 3 bases and J dropped 9; count of bases not matched to a gene: 12. The CDR3, as DNA: TGTGCCAGCTCACCGCTAACGGGACAGGGCTCTTCTTCACCCCTCCACTTT. It translates to CASSPLTGQGSSSPLHF.

The V call is TRBV2, the J call TRBJ1-1; 9 positions agree with TRBD1. From germline, CDR1 is SNHLY and CDR2 FYNNEI. The ends lost 1 base at V and 4 bases at J; junction bases unmatched: 7. The CDR3 totals 16 residues. The CDR3 spells CASSEVGLDRGTEAFF. The CDR3 bases are TGTGCCAGCAGTGAAGTAGGGTTGGACAGGGGCACTGAAGCTTTCTTT.

The gene calls are TRBV5-6 and TRBJ1-1; D gene ambiguous. From germline, CDR1 is SGHDT and CDR2 YYEEEE. V lost 2 bases and J lost 1, with 6 bases in between. The CDR3 covers 13 residues. In DNA, the CDR3 is TGTGCCAGCAGCTTAGGAGCGAACACTGAAGCTTTCTTT. It specifies CASSLGANTEAFF.

This chain connects TRBV9 to TRBJ1-2; no reliable D call. V dropped 0 bases and J dropped 2 bases, with 5 bases sitting between them. There are 13 residues in the CDR3. Germline V gene data show CDR1 as SGDLS and CDR2 as YYNGEE. The CDR3: CASSVVQNYGYTF. The CDR3 region has the DNA TGTGCCAGCAGCGTAGTACAGAACTATGGCTACACCTTC.

This chain uses TRBV5-1 with TRBJ1-1, with 8 bases matching TRBD1. There are 18 residues in the CDR3. Germline assignment: CDR1 SGHRS and CDR2 YFSETQ. V shed 4 bases, J shed 1 base, and the junction held 15 bases outside the gene matches. CDR3 protein: CASSLNPGTGGRNTEAFF. The CDR3 DNA is TGCGCCAGCAGCCTCAATCCCGGGACAGGAGGTAGGAACACTGAAGCTTTCTTT.

The V and J genes are TRBV10-3 and TRBJ1-3; TRBD1 might be the D (5 bases). This CDR3 is built from 14 residues. Trimming left V 3 bases short and J 3 bases short, with 9 bases between. Germline-derived CDR1 and CDR2 are ENHRY and SYGVKD. CDR3 protein: CAISDAGFGNTIYF. The CDR3 nucleotides are TGTGCCATCAGTGATGCAGGGTTTGGAAACACCATATATTTT.

The rearrangement uses TRBV7-2 and TRBJ2-1; 8 bases fit TRBD2. From germline, CDR1 is SGHTA and CDR2 FQGNSA. The length of the CDR3 is 16 residues. V lost 5 bases and J lost 2; bases outside the gene matches: 8. The CDR3 DNA follows: TGTGCCAGCAGCCTCAAAGAGCGGGAGCCCTACAATGAGCAGTTCTTC. It specifies CASSLKEREPYNEQFF.

The chain has TRBV5-4 and TRBJ1-1, with D hard to call. Germline CDR1 reads SGHNT; CDR2 reads YYREEE (reference sequence). The CDR3 is 15 amino acids. With 4 bases removed from V and 1 base from J, the gap between germline ends came to 14 bases. This chain's CDR3 is CASSANPGTNTEAFF. The CDR3 nucleotides are TGTGCCAGCAGCGCCAACCCGGGAACGAACACTGAAGCTTTCTTT.

The chain links TRBV6-6 to TRBJ2-1; the match to TRBD2 covers 10 bases. Germline-derived CDR1 and CDR2 are MNHNY and SVGAGI (reference sequence). V lost 3 bases and J lost 5; bases outside the gene matches: 7. The length of the CDR3 is 16 residues. CDR3 DNA sequence: TGTGCCAGCAGTTATCCTAGCGGGAGTAGAGACAATGAGCAGTTCTTC. Its protein product is CASSYPSGSRDNEQFF.

The chain links TRBV15 to TRBJ2-1; maybe TRBD1 (5 bases). Germline CDR1 LNHNV, CDR2 YYDKDF (reference sequence). The V and J ends lost 3 bases and 8 bases respectively, with 20 bases between them. This CDR3 is 16 amino acids long. The CDR3 nucleotides are TGTGCCACCAGCAGGGTCGTTTTCTTAGGGGTAGATGAGCAGTTCTTC. Protein: CATSRVVFLGVDEQFF. Combining the CDR3 with reference TRBV15 and TRBJ2-1 gives the whole variable domain DAMVIQNPRYQVTQFGKPVTLSCSQTLNHNVMYWYQQKSSQAPKLLFHYYDKDFNNEADTPDNFQSRRPNTSFCFLDIRSPGLGDTAMYLCATSRVVFLGVDEQFFGPGTRLTVL.

This sequence joins TRBV7-8 and TRBJ2-4, with 8 bases fitting TRBD2. CDR3 length: 15 amino acids. V was pared by 5 bases and J by 7 bases, with 10 bases of the junction left unmatched. Germline V lookup: CDR1 SGHVS, CDR2 FQNEAQ. DNA of the CDR3: TGTGCCAGCAGCGCCCGGGGGACGGGAGGGAACATTCAGTACTTC. As protein: CASSARGTGGNIQYF.

This clone was counted once. V and J are TRBV2 and TRBJ1-2; TRBD1 is a possible D gene (5 bases). The germline V and J ends were trimmed by 0 bases and 5 bases, with 16 bases remaining between them. Germline V gene sequence: CDR1 SNHLY, CDR2 FYNNEI. CDR3 length: 16 residues. The CDR3 DNA sequence: TGTGCCAGCAGTGAAGCGCTTACAGGCGGTCGATATGGCTACACCTTC. This gives the protein CASSEALTGGRYGYTF.

V usage is TRBV28 and J usage is TRBJ1-3; TRBD1 agrees at 8 bases. Germline V CDR1 and CDR2: MDHEN, SYDVKM. V gave up 3 bases and J gave up 3 bases; unmatched junction bases: 1. The CDR3 covers 14 residues. The CDR3 DNA sequence: TGTGCCAGCAGTTTTACAGGGGGTGGAAACACCATATATTTT. It specifies CASSFTGGGNTIYF.

In DNA, the CDR3 is TGTGCCAGCAGTCTCGACAGGGACTACGAGCAGTACTTC. Translated, it gives CASSLDRDYEQYF. The chain has TRBV2 and TRBJ2-7; 7 bases map to TRBD1. This CDR3 is built from 13 residues. J gave up 3 bases and V 5 bases, and 4 bases lay outside the gene matches. From germline, CDR1 is SNHLY and CDR2 FYNNEI. The full variable domain, completed using reference TRBV2 and TRBJ2-7, is EPEVTQTPSHQVTQMGQEVILRCVPISNHLYFYWYRQILGQKVEFLVSFYNNEISEKSEIFDDQFSVERPDGSNFTLKIRSTKLEDSAMYFCASSLDRDYEQYFGPGTRLTVT.